The 24 T cell receptor beta chains presented below share a single source sample, sequenced in a study of monozygotic twins with inflammatory bowel disease. TCRdb re-called the 5' RACE reads; one entry per CDR3 protein, DNA not given. The sample table sets out under 200,000 distinct CDR3 sequences. Sequences were obtained from blood. The receptor set was obtained from a human donor with ulcerative colitis or Crohn's disease, or a healthy co-twin of an affected twin (not recorded which).

The chain recombines TRBV3-1 with TRBJ2-4. This CDR3 has 14 amino acids. The V gene's germline CDR1 is LGHDT and CDR2 YNNKEL (reference sequence). The CDR3 here is CASSQDWVENIQYF.

The chain links TRBV12-3 or TRBV12-4 to TRBJ1-2; with no DNA, the TCRdb D assignment of TRBD1 cannot be verified. The CDR3 loop spans 14 amino acids. CDR3 amino acids: CASSRGTGGYGYTF.

V gene TRBV5-1 combines with J gene TRBJ2-4; TCRdb lists TRBD2, though no DNA is available to test this call. Germline-derived CDR1 and CDR2 are SGHRS and YFSETQ. The CDR3 contains 15 residues. CDR3 sequence reads: CASSLAWEGENIQYF.

The V and J genes are TRBV28 and TRBJ2-5; with no DNA, the TCRdb D assignment of TRBD1 cannot be verified. Germline V gene data show CDR1 as MDHEN and CDR2 as SYDVKM. The CDR3 is made up of 13 amino acids. The CDR3 sequence: CASSRQAQETQYF.

The rearrangement uses TRBV5-1 and TRBJ2-1; TCRdb outputs TRBD1, but without DNA this stays unchecked. In germline, CDR1 is SGHRS, CDR2 YFSETQ. This CDR3 comprises 15 residues. The CDR3 region is CASSLTGTGVEEQFF.

This rearrangement joins TRBV4-2 to TRBJ1-4. The CDR3 totals 15 residues. The V gene's germline CDR1 is LGHNA and CDR2 YNFKEQ. The CDR3 spells CASSQDRLTNEKLFF.

This rearrangement joins TRBV5-1 to TRBJ1-4; the TRBD1 assignment by TCRdb is unverifiable without DNA. In germline, CDR1 is SGHRS, CDR2 YFSETQ. The CDR3 covers 15 residues. The CDR3 sequence is CASSLTGTPVEKLFF.

The CDR3 protein is CASSNYGANYEQYF. The J gene is TRBJ2-7, the V gene TRBV12-3 or TRBV12-4. The CDR3 extends over 14 amino acids.

V gene TRBV5-1 combines with J gene TRBJ2-1; no DNA is available, so the TRBD2 call from TCRdb remains unchecked. Germline-derived CDR1 and CDR2 are SGHRS and YFSETQ. The CDR3 consists of 16 residues. CDR3 sequence reads: CASTFGLPMAYNEQFF.

This chain connects TRBV20-1 to TRBJ2-3; TCRdb indicates TRBD2, and absent DNA this call remains unverified. CDR1 is DFQATT and CDR2 is SNEGSKA in the germline V gene (reference sequence). CDR3 length: 12 residues. This CDR3 reads CSASLRRGTQYF.

The V gene is TRBV6-5, the J gene TRBJ1-1; TCRdb indicates TRBD1, and absent DNA this call remains unverified. The CDR3 covers 15 residues. The germline V gene encodes CDR1 MNHEY and CDR2 SVGAGI. CDR3 protein: CASSSETGGPTEAFF.

The chain recombines TRBV28 with TRBJ1-6; with no DNA, the TCRdb D assignment of TRBD1 cannot be verified. Germline V lookup: CDR1 MDHEN, CDR2 SYDVKM. The CDR3 is 16 residues long. The CDR3 protein is CASSWTRGGNNSPLHF.

The chain combines TRBV5-1 with TRBJ1-1. CDR3 length equals 18 residues. The germline CDR1 and CDR2 sequences are SGHRS and YFSETQ. The CDR3: CASSAGGVMDGLNTEAFF.

The J gene is TRBJ2-1, the V gene TRBV6-2 or TRBV6-3; TCRdb gives TRBD2 as the D gene, but with no DNA this cannot be confirmed. The CDR3 length is 14 residues. The germline gives CDR1 MNHEY, CDR2 SVGEGT. The chain's CDR3 is CASSRRLAGDEQFF.

CDR3 protein: CASSWDGREAFF. The genes are TRBV5-1 and TRBJ1-1; lacking DNA, the TRBD1 call made by TCRdb goes unchecked. The CDR3 is 12 amino acids. The germline gives CDR1 SGHRS, CDR2 YFSETQ.

CDR3 in amino acids: CASSRTIGGSTDTQYF. J is TRBJ2-3 and V is TRBV28; the D call from TCRdb, TRBD1, cannot be confirmed without DNA. This CDR3 is built from 16 residues. Germline V lookup: CDR1 MDHEN, CDR2 SYDVKM.

This rearrangement joins TRBV11-2 to TRBJ2-1; there is no DNA to check the TCRdb D call of TRBD1. CDR1 and CDR2 from the germline V gene are SGHAT and FQNNGV. The CDR3 is made up of 18 amino acids. The CDR3 reads CASSLRGATRSSYNEQFF.

The chain joins TRBV2 to TRBJ2-1; the D call of TRBD1 rests on TCRdb alone, since no DNA is present to check it. Germline CDR1 reads SNHLY; CDR2 reads FYNNEI. This CDR3 contains 15 residues. CDR3 region: CASSEAMTPWDEQFF.

The rearrangement joins TRBV28 to TRBJ2-1; with no DNA, the TCRdb D assignment of TRBD1 cannot be verified. CDR3 length: 16 amino acids. CDR1 and CDR2 (germline): MDHEN, SYDVKM. The CDR3 reads CASSPPQRPSDNEQFF.

The V gene is TRBV5-1, the J gene TRBJ2-1; with no DNA, the TCRdb D assignment of TRBD2 cannot be verified. The CDR3 length is 13 residues. Germline lookup yields CDR1 SGHRS and CDR2 YFSETQ. CDR3 amino acids: CASSLWETDEQFF.

The gene calls are TRBV7-6 and TRBJ2-2. The CDR3 has 11 residues. From germline, CDR1 is SGHVS and CDR2 FNYEAQ. The CDR3 is CASSLGSELFF.

The J gene is TRBJ2-3, the V gene TRBV20-1; TCRdb proposes TRBD2, but this gene call is untestable without DNA. This CDR3 contains 17 residues. Germline CDR1 and CDR2: DFQATT and SNEGSKA (reference sequence). The CDR3: CSALTSGGPLGADTQYF.

The gene calls are TRBV2 and TRBJ2-7; TCRdb's D call of TRBD2 is untestable without DNA. Germline loops: CDR1 SNHLY, CDR2 FYNNEI. The CDR3 runs to 14 residues. The CDR3 sequence is CASSVVGPSYEQYF.

V and J are TRBV5-5 and TRBJ2-7. Germline V gives CDR1 SGHKS, CDR2 YYEKEE (reference sequence). The CDR3 is 13 residues long. The CDR3 loop reads CASSLTAAYEQYF.